Sequencing of this T cell receptor beta chain was carried out in a study of T cell responses to AZD1222 COVID-19 vaccine. Findings and caveats of the study: Clonal diversity was possibly underestimated, and white British individuals and females predominated among donors. CD4 TCRs linked to vaccination spanned spike, dominating at 160-218 and 743-854.

The germline gives CDR1 SGDLS, CDR2 YYNGEE. This CDR3 region has 15 residues. J was trimmed by 2 bases and V by 5 bases; bases with no gene match: 6. Sequencing was performed with immunoSEQ multiplex PCR; in TCRdb, only in-frame clones are kept and a portion is missing. The sample has under 200,000 clones, around 90% seen once. Remarks on this clone: The antigen is unknown.

The rearrangement joins TRBV9 to TRBJ2-3; 9 bases map to TRBD2. The sequence came from an adult in good health. The sample consisted of peripheral blood, taken on day 0 of MenACWY control vaccination. DNA of the CDR3: TGTGCCAGCAGTCCGACTAGCGGATACACAGATACGCAGTATTTT. Protein: CASSPTSGYTDTQYF.